A single T cell receptor beta chain is shown here with its context. The antigen remains unidentified. This sample is part of a study of blood T cells in healthy people across ages. Through a sample-barcoded 5' primer and a J-beta primer mix, a second PCR was run for roughly 7 to 12 cycles. TCRdb reprocessed the 5' RACE reads via MiXCR and lists one record per CDR3 protein. The sample yields 1.5 million to 2 million distinct CDR3 sequences, around 48% seen once. Germline lookup yields CDR1 MNHEY and CDR2 SVGEGT. This CDR3 is 14 amino acids long. V lost 10 bases, J lost 6 bases, and 18 bases lay in between. The study, taken as a whole, reports: Observed TCR beta diversity showed a strong correlation with the percentage of naive T cells as measured by flow cytometry.

This rearrangement joins TRBV6-2 or TRBV6-3 to TRBJ2-2; the D call may be TRBD1 or TRBD2 (6 bases each). The sequenced material came from blood. The receptor comes from a woman aged 40 to 49 in good health. The CDR3 bases are TGTGCCATCAAGTTTCACAGGGACTCCGGGGAGCTGTTTTTT. Its protein product is CAIKFHRDSGELFF.